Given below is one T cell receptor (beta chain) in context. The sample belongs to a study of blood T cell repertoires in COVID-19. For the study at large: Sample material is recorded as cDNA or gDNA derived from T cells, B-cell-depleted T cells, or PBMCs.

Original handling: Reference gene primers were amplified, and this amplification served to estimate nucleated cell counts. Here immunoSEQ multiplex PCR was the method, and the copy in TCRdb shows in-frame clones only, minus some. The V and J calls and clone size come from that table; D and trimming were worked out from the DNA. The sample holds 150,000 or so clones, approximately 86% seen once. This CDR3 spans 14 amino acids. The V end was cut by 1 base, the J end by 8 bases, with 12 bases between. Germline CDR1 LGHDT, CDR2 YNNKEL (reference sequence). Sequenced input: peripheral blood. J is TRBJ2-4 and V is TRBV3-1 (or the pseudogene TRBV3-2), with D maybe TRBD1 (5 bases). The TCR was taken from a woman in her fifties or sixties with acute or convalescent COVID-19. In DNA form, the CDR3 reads TGTGCCAGCAGCCAAGCAAAAGGGGAAGACATTCAGTACTTC. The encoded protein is CASSQAKGEDIQYF.